The clone carrying this TCR beta chain was found many times. This record comes from a study of blood T cells in healthy people across ages. The authors ran a second PCR of 7 to 11 cycles using a sample-barcoded 5' primer and a J-beta primer mix. TCRdb called the 5' RACE reads again in MiXCR, with one record for every CDR3 protein. Altogether 650,000 to 1,000,000 distinct CDR3 sequences are present, 35% to 50% being singletons, with the ten largest covering 18%. After removal of 7 bases from V and 1 base from J, the junction contained 4 bases not matched to a gene. Germline V gene lookup returns CDR1 SQVTM and CDR2 ANQGSEA. This CDR3 has 12 amino acids.

Sequencing used blood. The receptor was derived from a man older than 75 in good health. V gene TRBV29-1 combines with J gene TRBJ2-7; TRBD1 matches 7 bases. Here the CDR3 reads CSAGGGSYEQYF. The CDR3 DNA sequence: TGCAGCGCAGGGGGTGGATCCTACGAGCAGTACTTC.